This T cell receptor beta chain was obtained from a study of T cells after yellow fever vaccination. Overall study results and limits: Among all clonotypes, a small share was observed in both CD4 and CD8 compartments. From the bulk population, abundant clonotypes could contaminate and appear within FACS-sorted repertoires. Researchers report a weaker secondary response that nonetheless peaked faster, day 5 versus 15.

Points on this clonotype: Its antigen is unidentified.

The CDR3 runs 16 residues. Germline CDR1 and CDR2: LNHNV and YYDKDF (reference sequence). V trimming: 0 bases; J trimming: 0 bases; junction bases outside the gene matches: 4. Template-switching 5'RACE yielded the TCR cDNA; a universal primer site and UMIs were added in the process. Via MiXCR, TCRdb re-called the 5' RACE reads, giving one row per CDR3 protein. Here the sample spans some 670,000 distinct CDR3 sequences, about 12% being singletons. The sequencing used PBMCs, collected on the day of the yellow fever booster vaccination. The chain employs TRBV15 and TRBJ2-7, with TRBD2 matching over 8 bases. This clonotype originated in a young man who received the YFV17D yellow fever vaccine. This CDR3 is CATSRDQLAVSYEQYF. Written as DNA, the CDR3 is TGTGCCACCAGCAGAGATCAACTAGCGGTCTCCTACGAGCAGTACTTC.